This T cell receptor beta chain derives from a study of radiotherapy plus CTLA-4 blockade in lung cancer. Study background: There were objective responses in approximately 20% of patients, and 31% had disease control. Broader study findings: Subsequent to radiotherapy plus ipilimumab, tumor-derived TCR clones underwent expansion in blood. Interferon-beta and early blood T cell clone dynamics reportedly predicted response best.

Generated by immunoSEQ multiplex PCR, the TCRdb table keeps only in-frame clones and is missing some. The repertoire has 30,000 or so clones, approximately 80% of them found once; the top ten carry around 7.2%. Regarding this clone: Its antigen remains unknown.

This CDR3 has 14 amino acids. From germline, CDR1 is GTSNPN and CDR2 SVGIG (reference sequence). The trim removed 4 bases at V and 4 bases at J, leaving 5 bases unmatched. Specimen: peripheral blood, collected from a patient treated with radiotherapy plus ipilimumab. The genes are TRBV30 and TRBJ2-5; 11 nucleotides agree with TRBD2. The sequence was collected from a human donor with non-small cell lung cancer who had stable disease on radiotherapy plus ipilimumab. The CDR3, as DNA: TGTGCCTGGAACCTAGCGGGGGGTCTAGAGACCCAGTACTTC. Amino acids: CAWNLAGGLETQYF.